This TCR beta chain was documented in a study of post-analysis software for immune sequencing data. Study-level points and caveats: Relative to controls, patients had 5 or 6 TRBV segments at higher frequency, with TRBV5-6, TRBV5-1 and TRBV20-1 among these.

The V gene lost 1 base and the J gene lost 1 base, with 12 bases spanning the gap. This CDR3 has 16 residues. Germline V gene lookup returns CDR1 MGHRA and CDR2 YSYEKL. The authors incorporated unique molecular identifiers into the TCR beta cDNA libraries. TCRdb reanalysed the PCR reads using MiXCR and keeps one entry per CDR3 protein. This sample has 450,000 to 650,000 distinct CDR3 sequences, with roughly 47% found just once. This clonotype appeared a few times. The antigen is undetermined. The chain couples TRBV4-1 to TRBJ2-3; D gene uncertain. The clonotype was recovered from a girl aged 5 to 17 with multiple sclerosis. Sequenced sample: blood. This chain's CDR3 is CASSQALSKGTDTQYF. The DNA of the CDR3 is TGCGCCAGCAGCCAAGCCCTCAGTAAGGGCACAGATACGCAGTATTTT.